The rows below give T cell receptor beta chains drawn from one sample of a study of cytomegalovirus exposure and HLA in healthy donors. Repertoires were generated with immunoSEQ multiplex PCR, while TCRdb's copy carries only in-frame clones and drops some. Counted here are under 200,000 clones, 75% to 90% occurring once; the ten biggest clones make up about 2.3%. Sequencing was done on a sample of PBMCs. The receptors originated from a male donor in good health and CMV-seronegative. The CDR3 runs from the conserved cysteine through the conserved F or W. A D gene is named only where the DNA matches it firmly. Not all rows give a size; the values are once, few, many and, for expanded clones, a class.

TGTGCCAGCAGTTTATCTGTGGGGGGGATTCCTGAAGCTTTCTTT	CASSLSVGGIPEAFF	TRBV28	.	TRBJ1-1	.
TGTGCCAGTAGTTGGCTGGGAGGGTATAGCAATCAGCCCCAGCATTTT	CASSWLGGYSNQPQHF	TRBV19	.	TRBJ1-5	.
TGTGCCAGCAGTTCTCGGGTAGGGGACACTGAAGCTTTCTTT	CASSSRVGDTEAFF	TRBV27	.	TRBJ1-1	.
TGTGCCAGCACTTCGGACGCGGCGGGGGGCTACACCTTC	CASTSDAAGGYTF	TRBV27	.	TRBJ1-2	.
TGTGCCTGGCTCACAGGACAAGAAAATTCACCCCTCCACTTT	CAWLTGQENSPLHF	TRBV30	.	TRBJ1-6	.
TGTGCCAGCAGCGCTACCCTCGGGACAGGGGGCAAGGAAGTAAGGCAGCCCCAGCATTTT	CASSATLGTGGKEVRQPQHF	TRBV2	.	TRBJ1-5	TRBD1
TGTGCCAGCAGTGAATACGGCATGCAGGGGGCGAACACTGAAGCTTTCTTT	CASSEYGMQGANTEAFF	TRBV2	.	TRBJ1-1	TRBD1
TGTGCCAGCAGCCAAGGTGGGGGGTTCTATGGCTACACCTTC	CASSQGGGFYGYTF	TRBV7-2	.	TRBJ1-2	.
TGCGCCAGCAGCCCGGGACTAGCGGGGGGACCTCTAAGCACAGATACGCAGTATTTT	CASSPGLAGGPLSTDTQYF	TRBV5-1	.	TRBJ2-3	TRBD2
TGTGCCAGCACGGGTCTGGAGACCCAGTACTTC	CASTGLETQYF	TRBV25-1	.	TRBJ2-5	.
TGCGCCAGCAGCCATGGTTATCGGACAGGGGGCTATGGCTACACCTTC	CASSHGYRTGGYGYTF	TRBV4-3	.	TRBJ1-2	TRBD1
TGTGCCTGGAGCGGGACAGGGACCGATCAGCCCCAGCATTTT	CAWSGTGTDQPQHF	TRBV30	.	TRBJ1-5	TRBD1
TGTGCCAGCAGCCCACAGGGGGCCTACGAGCAGTACTTC	CASSPQGAYEQYF	TRBV5-6	.	TRBJ2-7	TRBD1
TGTGCCATCAGTGAGGTCAGGACAGGGGAATATCAGCAGTTCTTC	CAISEVRTGEYQQFF	TRBV10-3	.	TRBJ2-1	TRBD1
TGTGCCAGTACCCCTGGGGACATGAACACTGAAGCTTTCTTT	CASTPGDMNTEAFF	TRBV19	.	TRBJ1-1	.
TGTGCCAGCAGTCCAAGGGACATCCAGCCCCAGCATTTT	CASSPRDIQPQHF	TRBV2	.	TRBJ1-5	.
TGTGCCAGCAGTGTCCACTACGAGCAGTACTTC	CASSVHYEQYF	TRBV2	.	TRBJ2-7	.
TGTGCCAGCAGCCCCGGAGGTCGCACAGATACGCAGTATTTT	CASSPGGRTDTQYF	TRBV5-4	.	TRBJ2-3	.
TGCGCCAGCAGCTTGGTTGGGGGGGGCCAGACCCAGTACTTC	CASSLVGGGQTQYF	TRBV5-1	.	TRBJ2-5	.
TGTGCCAGTAGTGCTCAGGGTTCACCCCTCCACTTT	CASSAQGSPLHF	TRBV19	.	TRBJ1-6	.
TGCGCCAGCAGCTTGGTACGGGGACAGGGTACGGTCGGTGAGCAGTTCTTC	CASSLVRGQGTVGEQFF	TRBV5-1	.	TRBJ2-1	TRBD1
TGTGCCAGCAGGACGAGGAACTATGGCTACACCTTC	CASRTRNYGYTF	TRBV2	few	TRBJ1-2	.
TGTGCCAGCAGTTCCCCCGGGACAGGGGAATACGAGCAGTACTTC	CASSSPGTGEYEQYF	TRBV27	.	TRBJ2-7	TRBD1
TGCAGCGTTGAGCGTGTGATGAACACTGAAGCTTTCTTT	CSVERVMNTEAFF	TRBV29-1	once	TRBJ1-1	.
TGTGCCAGCACCGCACGCGCGGGCACTGAAGCTTTCTTT	CASTARAGTEAFF	TRBV6-5	.	TRBJ1-1	.
TGTGCCAGCAGTTACTCCCGGACAGGGGGCAACTATGGCTACACCTTC	CASSYSRTGGNYGYTF	TRBV6-5	.	TRBJ1-2	TRBD1
TGTGCCAGCGGGACAGGGAGCTACGAGCAGTACTTC	CASGTGSYEQYF	TRBV6-1	.	TRBJ2-7	TRBD1
TGTGCCAGCCTCACATTTTACGAGCAGTACTTC	CASLTFYEQYF	TRBV6-1	.	TRBJ2-7	.
TGCGCCAGCAGCTTGGTACATGGGACAGCCTCTGATTCACCCCTCCACTTT	CASSLVHGTASDSPLHF	TRBV5-1	once	TRBJ1-6	TRBD1
TGCGCCAGCAGCTTGGGGGGGACAATGAACACTGAAGCTTTCTTT	CASSLGGTMNTEAFF	TRBV5-1	.	TRBJ1-1	.
TGTGCCAGCAGCTCCTCCGGGACAGTAAATAATTCACCCCTCCACTTT	CASSSSGTVNNSPLHF	TRBV5-4	.	TRBJ1-6	TRBD1
TGCGCCAGCAGCCAAGATGCCAGGGGCGGCTATGGCTACACCTTC	CASSQDARGGYGYTF	TRBV4-1	.	TRBJ1-2	.
TGCGCCAGCAGCATCGGACTAGCGGGGTCTTACAATGAGCAGTTCTTC	CASSIGLAGSYNEQFF	TRBV5-1	.	TRBJ2-1	TRBD2
TGTGCCAGCAGTTCTGGGACAGCTACTAATTCACCCCTCCACTTT	CASSSGTATNSPLHF	TRBV27	.	TRBJ1-6	TRBD1
TGTGCCAGCTCACCTGTGACAAACTACGAGCAGTACTTC	CASSPVTNYEQYF	TRBV18	.	TRBJ2-7	.
TGTGCCAGCACCAGAGACAGGCAGGAGGACTACACCTTC	CASTRDRQEDYTF	TRBV6-6	.	TRBJ1-2	.
TGTGCCAGCGGAGGGGGCAGCGGGGAGCTGTTTTTT	CASGGGSGELFF	TRBV2	.	TRBJ2-2	.
TGTGCCAGCTCACGGACAGAAAATTCACCCCTCCACTTT	CASSRTENSPLHF	TRBV18	few	TRBJ1-6	.
TGTGCCAGCTCACCCCCGTCGGAGGGAGGGAATGGTGAGCAGTACTTC	CASSPPSEGGNGEQYF	TRBV18	once	TRBJ2-7	TRBD2
TGTGCCAGCAGATTGCTAGCGGGGGGTAGAGAGCAGTACTTC	CASRLLAGGREQYF	TRBV13	.	TRBJ2-7	TRBD2
TGTGCCAGCAGTTTCACAGGATTGAACACTGAAGCTTTCTTT	CASSFTGLNTEAFF	TRBV6-5	.	TRBJ1-1	.
TGTGCCAGGGACAGGGGGCTAGGTGGGGCCAACGTCCTGACTTTC	CARDRGLGGANVLTF	TRBV2	.	TRBJ2-6	TRBD1
TGTGCCAGTACCCAAGACAGGGGCTATAGCAATCAGCCCCAGCATTTT	CASTQDRGYSNQPQHF	TRBV19	.	TRBJ1-5	TRBD1
TGTGCCAGCACCCCACTAGACAGGGTTAGGAACGAGCAGTACTTC	CASTPLDRVRNEQYF	TRBV11-2	few	TRBJ2-7	TRBD1
TGTGCCAGCAGCCGGAATACTGGGACATACGAGCAGTACTTC	CASSRNTGTYEQYF	TRBV6-5	.	TRBJ2-7	.
TGTGCCAGTAGTATGATGGGGAAGGGGGAGCAGTTCTTC	CASSMMGKGEQFF	TRBV19	few	TRBJ2-1	.
TGTGCCAGCAGCTTATCCTTCGGGGGGGGGCAATTTTATGGCTACACCTTC	CASSLSFGGGQFYGYTF	TRBV7-7	.	TRBJ1-2	.
TGCGCCAGCAGCTTGGCCGGGCGGGGGGACACAGATACGCAGTATTTT	CASSLAGRGDTDTQYF	TRBV5-1	.	TRBJ2-3	TRBD2
TGTGCCATCAGTGAGGGGGAACAGGGGGGCAATGAGCAGTTCTTC	CAISEGEQGGNEQFF	TRBV10-3	.	TRBJ2-1	TRBD1
TGTGCCAGCAGGCTGGGACAGGTGAACACTGAAGCTTTCTTT	CASRLGQVNTEAFF	TRBV28	.	TRBJ1-1	TRBD1
TGTGCCAGTAGTATAGGGGACAGGGGTTTTGATGAGCAGTTCTTC	CASSIGDRGFDEQFF	TRBV19	few	TRBJ2-1	TRBD1
TGTGCCAGCAGTATGAGAATTGCGGAGGGCTACACCTTC	CASSMRIAEGYTF	TRBV27	.	TRBJ1-2	.
TGTGCCAGCAGCTCCGGGTCTAACAATGAGCAGTTCTTC	CASSSGSNNEQFF	TRBV6-1	.	TRBJ2-1	.
TGTGCCAGCAGTTACTCGAGGAGCACTGAAGCTTTCTTT	CASSYSRSTEAFF	TRBV6-5	.	TRBJ1-1	.
TGCGCCAGCACCGCAGACGGGAACTCTGGAAACACCATATATTTT	CASTADGNSGNTIYF	TRBV10-1	.	TRBJ1-3	.
TGCAGCGCGGGACAGACAGAGGATACGCAGTATTTT	CSAGQTEDTQYF	TRBV29-1	.	TRBJ2-3	TRBD1